Listed below are T cell receptor beta chains from one sample, sequenced in a study of blood T cell repertoires in COVID-19. Clones were sequenced by immunoSEQ multiplex PCR, and TCRdb holds only the in-frame ones, with some missing. The table has around 150,000 clones, 88% seen once. The specimen sequenced was peripheral blood. The source of these receptors is a human donor with COVID-19, enrolled during active disease. The donor label of this sample is uncertain. Each CDR3 is given with its conserved first and last residue.

V gene,J gene,CDR3 protein
TRBV7-2,TRBJ1-4,CASSHGQNLIPKLFF
TRBV19,TRBJ1-3,CASSPRTGVVNTIYF
TRBV11-3,TRBJ2-3,CASSRDRASTDTQYF
TRBV28,TRBJ1-2,CASSPPVGGFRGYTF
TRBV6-1,TRBJ1-5,CASSETGFMGEPQHF
TRBV5-4,TRBJ1-3,CASSQGAGSGNTIYF
TRBV7-9,TRBJ2-7,CASSLRVFGGGAEQYF
TRBV21-1,TRBJ1-5,CASSKDSPISNQPQHF
TRBV6-1,TRBJ1-5,CASSEIGGAQPQHF
TRBV11-2,TRBJ1-6,CASSLEPGQSSYNSPLHF
TRBV5-1,TRBJ1-5,CASSPGTDSNQPQHF
TRBV6-6,TRBJ2-2,CASSPPGGRVGELFF
TRBV18,TRBJ2-3,CASSPEAHVSATDTQYF
TRBV6-5,TRBJ2-3,CASMGVWGTDTQYF
TRBV19,TRBJ1-2,CASSINGYDYTF
TRBV6-1,TRBJ2-2,CASSEARLAGNTGELFF
TRBV11-3,TRBJ2-7,CASSFGTTWGGSDEQYF
TRBV5-1,TRBJ2-5,CASSETSGPQETQYF
TRBV5-6,TRBJ2-3,CASSLGAPDTQYF
TRBV2,TRBJ2-1,CASTNSGSWGRAEQFF
TRBV28,TRBJ2-1,CASAGAGGHNEQFF
TRBV7-3,TRBJ2-1,CASSLTFSYEQFF
TRBV6-5,TRBJ1-2,CASSSENGQGAHGYTF
TRBV25-1,TRBJ1-3,CASSESSAGNTIYF
TRBV6-1,TRBJ2-4,CASSEAPGVAKNIQYF
TRBV11-2,TRBJ2-3,CASSPRRLAGSDTQYF
TRBV14,TRBJ1-1,CASSRGTGSTKTEAFF
TRBV7-2,TRBJ1-5,CASSVQEGGGIQPQHF
TRBV7-8,TRBJ1-3,CASSLGTGGGNTIYF
TRBV5-1,TRBJ2-1,CASSLELAGRNRLSYNEQFF
TRBV6-1,TRBJ2-6,CASSEGGAGANVLTF
TRBV29-1,TRBJ1-2,CSVSANYGYTF
TRBV9,TRBJ2-5,CASSPFGTSGTQETQYF
TRBV7-2,TRBJ1-2,CASSRDRHYGYTF
TRBV21-1,TRBJ1-2,CASSNSHGSYTF
TRBV11-3,TRBJ2-2,CASSQGAANTGELFF
TRBV27,TRBJ1-2,CASSSMSGAENYGYTF
TRBV7-2,TRBJ2-1,CASSLGRTGGKQFF
TRBV18,TRBJ1-4,CASSPTNSGTANEKLFF
TRBV2,TRBJ1-6,CAGKGQGVLPLHF
TRBV5-1,TRBJ1-6,CASSLGVDRSSPLHF
TRBV5-1,TRBJ2-7,CASSSTGQGSYEQYF
TRBV5-4,TRBJ1-2,CASSQQGAGYGYTF
TRBV11-3,TRBJ2-3,CASSQQGLTTDTQYF
TRBV7-9,TRBJ1-2,CASSPRDRAPGYTF
TRBV27,TRBJ2-3,CASSPVTGIGTDTQYF
TRBV5-5,TRBJ1-6,CASSLGTGGTGPLHF
TRBV6-2/TRBV6-3,TRBJ1-5,CASSYRGRSNQPQHF
TRBV14,TRBJ2-7,CASSQDLAGEQYF